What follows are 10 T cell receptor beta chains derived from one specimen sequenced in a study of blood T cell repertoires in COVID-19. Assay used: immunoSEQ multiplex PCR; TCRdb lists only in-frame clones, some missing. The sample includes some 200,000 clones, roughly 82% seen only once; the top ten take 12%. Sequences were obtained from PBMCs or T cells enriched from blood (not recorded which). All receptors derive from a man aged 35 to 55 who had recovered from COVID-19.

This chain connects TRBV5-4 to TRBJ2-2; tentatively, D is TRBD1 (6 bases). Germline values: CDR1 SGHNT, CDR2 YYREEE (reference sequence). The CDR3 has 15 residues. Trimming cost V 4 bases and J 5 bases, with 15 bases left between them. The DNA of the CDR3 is TGTGCCAGCAGCAACGGTTTAAGGGGGACCGGGGAGCTGTTTTTT. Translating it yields CASSNGLRGTGELFF.

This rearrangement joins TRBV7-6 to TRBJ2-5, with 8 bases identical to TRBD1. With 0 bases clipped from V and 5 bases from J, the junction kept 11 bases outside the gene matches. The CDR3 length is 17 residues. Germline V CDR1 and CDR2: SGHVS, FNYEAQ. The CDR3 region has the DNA TGTGCCAGCAGCTTAGCGTCGGCCAGGGGGCTGGGGGAGACCCAGTACTTC. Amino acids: CASSLASARGLGETQYF.

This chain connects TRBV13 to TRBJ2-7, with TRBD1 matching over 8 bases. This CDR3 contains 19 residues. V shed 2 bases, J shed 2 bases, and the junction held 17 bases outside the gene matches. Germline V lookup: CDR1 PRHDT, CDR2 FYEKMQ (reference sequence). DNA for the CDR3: TGTGCCAGCAGCTTATTAATAGAAATAGGAGGGACAGGTGCCTACGAGCAGTACGTC. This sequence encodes CASSLLIEIGGTGAYEQYV.

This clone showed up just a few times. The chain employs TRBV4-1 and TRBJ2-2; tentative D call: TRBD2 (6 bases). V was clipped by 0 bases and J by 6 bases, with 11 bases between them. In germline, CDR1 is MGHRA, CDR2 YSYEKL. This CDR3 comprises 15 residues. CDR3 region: CASSQEWREPGELFF. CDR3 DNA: TGCGCCAGCAGCCAAGAATGGCGGGAACCCGGGGAGCTGTTTTTT.

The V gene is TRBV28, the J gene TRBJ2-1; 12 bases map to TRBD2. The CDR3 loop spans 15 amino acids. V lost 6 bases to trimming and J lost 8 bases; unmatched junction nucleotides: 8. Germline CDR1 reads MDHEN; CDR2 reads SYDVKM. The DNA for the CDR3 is TGTGCCAGCAGCATCGGACTAGCGGGAATCTATGAGCAGTTCTTC. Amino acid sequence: CASSIGLAGIYEQFF.

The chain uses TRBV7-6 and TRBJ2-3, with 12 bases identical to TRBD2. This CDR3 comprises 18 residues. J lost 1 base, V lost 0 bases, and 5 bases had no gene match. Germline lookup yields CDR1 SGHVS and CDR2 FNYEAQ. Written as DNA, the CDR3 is TGTGCCAGCAGCTTAGCGCGACTAGCGGGAGTGGGCACAGATACGCAGTATTTT. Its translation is CASSLARLAGVGTDTQYF. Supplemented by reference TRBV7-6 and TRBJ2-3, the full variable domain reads GAGVSQSPRYKVTKRGQDVALRCDPISGHVSLYWYRQALGQGPEFLTYFNYEAQQDKSGLPNDRFSAERPEGSISTLTIQRTEQRDSAMYRCASSLARLAGVGTDTQYFGPGTRLTVL.

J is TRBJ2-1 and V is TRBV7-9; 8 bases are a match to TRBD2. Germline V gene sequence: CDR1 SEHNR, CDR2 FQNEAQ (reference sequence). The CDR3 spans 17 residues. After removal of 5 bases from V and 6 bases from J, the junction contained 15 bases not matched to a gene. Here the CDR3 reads CASSHGPAGVVVNEQFF. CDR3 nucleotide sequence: TGTGCCAGCAGCCATGGGCCAGCGGGAGTTGTGGTCAATGAGCAGTTCTTC. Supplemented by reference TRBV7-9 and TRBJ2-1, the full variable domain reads DTGVSQNPRHKITKRGQNVTFRCDPISEHNRLYWYRQTLGQGPEFLTYFQNEAQLEKSRLLSDRFSAERPKGSFSTLEIQRTEQGDSAMYLCASSHGPAGVVVNEQFFGPGTRLTVL.

The CDR3 sequence is CASSIDWGTSGRDKNTGELFF. DNA of the CDR3: TGTGCCAGTAGTATAGATTGGGGGACTAGCGGGAGAGATAAAAACACCGGGGAGCTGTTTTTT. The chain joins TRBV19 to TRBJ2-2; TRBD2 matches at 14 bases. V lost 0 bases, J lost 2 bases, and 11 bases stayed unmatched. Germline loops: CDR1 LNHDA, CDR2 SQIVND (reference sequence). This CDR3 is 21 amino acids long.

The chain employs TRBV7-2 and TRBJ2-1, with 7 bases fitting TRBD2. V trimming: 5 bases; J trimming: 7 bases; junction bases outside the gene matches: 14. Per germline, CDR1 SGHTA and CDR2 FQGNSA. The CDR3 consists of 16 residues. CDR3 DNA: TGTGCCAGCAGCCCCTATGGGGGGGGAATGAAAAATGAGCAGTTCTTC. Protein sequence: CASSPYGGGMKNEQFF.

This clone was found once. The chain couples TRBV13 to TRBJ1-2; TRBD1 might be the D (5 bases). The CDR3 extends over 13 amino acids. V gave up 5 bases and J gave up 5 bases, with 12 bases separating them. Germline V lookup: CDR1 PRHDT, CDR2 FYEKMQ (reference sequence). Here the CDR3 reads CASSLGRVYGYTF. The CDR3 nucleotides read TGTGCCAGCAGCCTCGGCAGGGTTTATGGCTACACCTTC.